The rows below give T cell receptor beta chains drawn from one sample of a study of shared clonotypes between healthy human individuals. Profiling relied on immunoSEQ multiplex PCR, and the TCRdb table lists in-frame clones only, not all of them. The table includes fewer than 550,000 clones, almost 80% detected once. Sequences were obtained from PBMCs. All receptors come from a woman in her thirties or forties in good health. Some clones in this sample may be carry-over from other donors' samples. Both conserved end residues are part of each CDR3. The order of the fields is clone size, J gene, D gene, V gene, CDR3 DNA, CDR3 protein. The D gene is left open where the match is weak. Only part of the rows carry a size: once, few, many, or a class if the clone is expanded.

NA TRBJ2-7 TRBD2 TRBV4-3 TGCGCCAGCAGCCAAGATAGAGGTTCTAGCGGGTTACCAGACGAGCAGTACTTC CASSQDRGSSGLPDEQYF
NA TRBJ2-6 NA TRBV30 TGTGCCTGGAGTTTGGGGCTCTGGGGTACTGAGGCCAACGTCCTGACTTTC CAWSLGLWGTEANVLTF
many TRBJ1-2 NA TRBV2 TGTGCCAGCTATGGGACGGAGGGCTACACCTTC CASYGTEGYTF
once TRBJ1-2 TRBD1 TRBV7-2 TGTGCCAGCAGCTTAGGGCAGGGGGTGAAAGGCTACACCTTC CASSLGQGVKGYTF
many TRBJ2-7 NA TRBV9 TGTGCCAGCAGCGGCGACGGCTACGAGCAGTACTTC CASSGDGYEQYF
once TRBJ1-2 TRBD1 TRBV14 TGTGCCAGCAGCCAAGAAGGGACAGGGATCTATGGCTACACCTTC CASSQEGTGIYGYTF
NA TRBJ2-1 TRBD1 TRBV27 TGTGCCAGCAGTTTCGGGACAGGGGGGAACAATGAGCAGTTCTTC CASSFGTGGNNEQFF
NA TRBJ2-7 NA TRBV28 TGTGCCAGCAGTTTAGGTCAGACCTACGAGCAGTACTTC CASSLGQTYEQYF
NA TRBJ2-7 NA TRBV4-3 TGCGCCAGCAGCCAAGATCTCGGACCCTACGAGCAGTACTTC CASSQDLGPYEQYF
NA TRBJ2-7 TRBD1 TRBV28 TGTGCCAGCAGAAAACAGGGGCTCTACGAGCAGTACTTC CASRKQGLYEQYF
once TRBJ2-2 TRBD2 TRBV4-1 TGCGCCAGCAGACGAACACCACTAGCGGGAGGGCCTGGAACCGGGGAGCTGTTTTTT CASRRTPLAGGPGTGELFF
NA TRBJ2-5 NA TRBV7-9 TGTGCCAGCAGCTTAACCCAAGAGACCCAGTACTTC CASSLTQETQYF
NA TRBJ2-7 TRBD2 TRBV7-9 TGTGCCAGCAGTCTAGCGGCAGGTTACGAGCAGTACTTC CASSLAAGYEQYF
NA TRBJ2-7 TRBD1 TRBV29-1 TGCAGCGTTTCCGGGACAGGGTTGTCCGAGCAGTACTTC CSVSGTGLSEQYF
NA TRBJ2-2 NA TRBV27 TGTGCCAGCAGTTTATACGGGGAGCTGTTTTTT CASSLYGELFF
NA TRBJ1-5 TRBD1 TRBV19 TGTGCCAGTAGGGCACAGGGGATTGACGATCAGCCCCAGCATTTT CASRAQGIDDQPQHF
NA TRBJ2-1 NA TRBV5-1 TGCGCCAGCCAACTATACAATGAGCAGTTCTTC CASQLYNEQFF
NA TRBJ2-7 NA TRBV2 TGTGCCAGCAGACAGGGCCCTACCTACGAGCAGTACTTC CASRQGPTYEQYF
NA TRBJ2-1 TRBD2 TRBV27 TGTGCCAGCAGTTTATGGTCTAGCGGGAGAGGGAGGAATGAGCAGTTCTTC CASSLWSSGRGRNEQFF
NA TRBJ2-1 NA TRBV18 TGTGCCAGCTCACCATCGGCAGGGAGGAATGAGCAGTTCTTC CASSPSAGRNEQFF